The 16 T cell receptor beta chains in this list originate from one sample, sequenced in a study of blood T cell repertoires in COVID-19. The assay was immunoSEQ multiplex PCR, and TCRdb's table has in-frame clones only and misses some. The table records some 100,000 clones, roughly 86% of them present only once. The material sequenced was peripheral blood. The source is a human donor in a cohort sampled during active COVID-19.

V gene TRBV25-1 combines with J gene TRBJ1-6, with no clear D. Germline CDR1 reads MGHDK; CDR2 reads SYGVNS. V lost 6 bases, J lost 7 bases, and 13 bases lay in between. This CDR3 comprises 14 residues. CDR3 region: CASREVQLNSPLHF. The CDR3 DNA is TGTGCCAGCAGGGAGGTACAACTGAATTCACCCCTCCACTTT.

The chain couples TRBV2 to TRBJ2-4; 11 bases fit TRBD2. The CDR3 is made up of 11 amino acids. Germline V CDR1 and CDR2: SNHLY, FYNNEI. CDR3 loop: CASGGENIQYF. The CDR3 DNA reads as TGTGCTAGCGGGGGGGAAAACATTCAGTACTTC.

The chain employs TRBV18 and TRBJ2-7; 10 bases align to TRBD1. The CDR3 sequence is 15 residues long. Germline CDR1 reads KGHSH; CDR2 reads LQKENI. V trimming: 3 bases; J trimming: 6 bases; junction bases outside the gene matches: 8. CDR3 residues: CASSPPGTGVGEQYF. Written as DNA, the CDR3 is TGTGCCAGCTCACCGCCCGGGACAGGGGTTGGCGAGCAGTACTTC.

The chain recombines TRBV11-2 with TRBJ2-1; 9 bases match TRBD2. The CDR3 is 16 amino acids. Germline CDR1 SGHAT, CDR2 FQNNGV. Trimming cost V 5 bases and J 5 bases; bases outside gene matches: 10. The CDR3 DNA reads as TGTGCCAGCAGCAAGCTTAGCGGGAGAAGAAACAATGAGCAGTTCTTC. This gives the protein CASSKLSGRRNNEQFF.

The V and J genes are TRBV28 and TRBJ1-3, with D possibly being TRBD1 (5 bases). Germline values: CDR1 MDHEN, CDR2 SYDVKM. The CDR3 extends over 15 amino acids. Trimming pared 7 bases from V and 0 bases from J, leaving 13 bases between. CDR3: CASTTGGSSGNTIYF. The CDR3 DNA follows: TGTGCCAGCACCACCGGGGGGTCCTCTGGAAACACCATATATTTT.

V and J are TRBV3-1 (or the pseudogene TRBV3-2) and TRBJ1-5; maybe TRBD1 (5 bases). There are 14 residues in the CDR3. V lost 1 base, J lost 4 bases, and 8 bases lay in between. CDR1 is LGHDT and CDR2 is YNNKEL in the germline V gene (reference sequence). The CDR3 bases are TGTGCCAGCAGCCAAGGACAGCCAAATCAGCCCCAGCATTTT. Its protein product is CASSQGQPNQPQHF.

This rearrangement joins TRBV5-4 to TRBJ1-1; no clear D gene. V lost 4 bases and J lost 3, with 7 bases in between. Germline CDR1 reads SGHNT; CDR2 reads YYREEE (reference sequence). The CDR3 has 12 residues. The CDR3, as DNA: TGTGCCAGCAGCCCCCGGGACACTGAAGCTTTCTTT. Protein sequence: CASSPRDTEAFF.

V usage is TRBV11-2 and J usage is TRBJ1-1; D is perhaps TRBD1 (5 bases). Germline CDR1 reads SGHAT; CDR2 reads FQNNGV. V was shortened by 1 base and J by 4 bases, with 10 bases between the two germline ends. This CDR3 is 14 amino acids long. The chain's CDR3 is CASSLAGGGTEAFF. The CDR3 nucleotides are TGTGCCAGCAGCTTAGCGGGGGGGGGCACTGAAGCTTTCTTT.

CDR3 nucleotides: TGTGCCAGCTCATCCGACAGGCTCCTTAATGAAAAACTGTTTTTT. This sequence encodes CASSSDRLLNEKLFF. The rearrangement joins TRBV18 to TRBJ1-4; D is possibly TRBD1 (6 bases). Germline loops: CDR1 KGHSH, CDR2 LQKENI. CDR3 length equals 15 residues. V was shortened by 5 bases and J by 4 bases, with 14 bases between the two germline ends.

This sequence joins TRBV4-3 and TRBJ1-5; D is ambiguous. The ends were cut back, 4 bases at V and 4 bases at J, with 8 bases in the middle. The CDR3 has 13 residues. From germline, CDR1 is LGHNA and CDR2 YSLEER. CDR3 bases: TGCGCCAGCAGCCTCAACAGAAATCAGCCCCAGCATTTT. Residues: CASSLNRNQPQHF.

This chain joins TRBV30 and TRBJ1-3; D possibly corresponds to TRBD1 (6 bases). The germline V gene has CDR1 GTSNPN and CDR2 SVGIG (reference sequence). Trimming took off 5 bases at V and 3 bases at J, with 14 bases between the two ends. This CDR3 region has 14 residues. The CDR3 DNA follows: TGTGCCTGGGACCAGTGGGGGCTTGGAAACACCATATATTTT. Its protein is CAWDQWGLGNTIYF.

V gene TRBV5-8 combines with J gene TRBJ1-1; D might be TRBD1 (6 bases). Looked up from germline, CDR1 is SGHTS and CDR2 is YDEGEE. CDR3 length: 16 residues. V was trimmed by 4 bases and J by 0 bases, leaving 16 bases between them. CDR3 DNA: TGTGCCAGCAGCCGCGGACAGCTACTTATGAACACTGAAGCTTTCTTT. Translating it yields CASSRGQLLMNTEAFF.

This clone was observed once. The chain couples TRBV7-6 to TRBJ2-1, with D unclear. The ends were cut back, 2 bases at V and 0 bases at J, with 8 bases in the middle. Germline CDR1 SGHVS, CDR2 FNYEAQ. The CDR3 extends over 15 amino acids. In nucleotides, the CDR3 is TGTGCCAGCAGCTTATCCTCTATCTCCTACAATGAGCAGTTCTTC. Protein product: CASSLSSISYNEQFF.

The V gene is TRBV30, the J gene TRBJ2-7; TRBD1 matches at 9 bases. The CDR3 extends over 14 amino acids. Unmatched junction bases numbered 6, after V lost 2 bases and J lost 4 bases. Germline V gene lookup returns CDR1 GTSNPN and CDR2 SVGIG (reference sequence). The CDR3 coding sequence is TGTGCCTGGAGTAGTCTGGGGACAGGGTACGAGCAGTACTTC. This translates into CAWSSLGTGYEQYF.

The chain employs TRBV28 and TRBJ1-4; TRBD1 aligns across 7 bases. CDR1 is MDHEN, CDR2 SYDVKM, per germline. The CDR3 loop spans 14 amino acids. V dropped 6 bases and J dropped 2; count of bases not matched to a gene: 3. The CDR3: CASRRGRTNEKLFF. DNA of the CDR3: TGTGCCAGCAGGAGGGGGCGGACTAATGAAAAACTGTTTTTT.

The J gene is TRBJ2-2, the V gene TRBV6-5; 9 positions match TRBD2. Germline V gene data show CDR1 as MNHEY and CDR2 as SVGAGI. Trimming at V came to 6 bases and at J to 3 bases, leaving 5 bases not matched to a gene. CDR3 length: 15 amino acids. The CDR3 protein is CASRRGLAHTGELFF. CDR3 in DNA: TGTGCCAGCAGGAGGGGACTAGCCCACACCGGGGAGCTGTTTTTT.